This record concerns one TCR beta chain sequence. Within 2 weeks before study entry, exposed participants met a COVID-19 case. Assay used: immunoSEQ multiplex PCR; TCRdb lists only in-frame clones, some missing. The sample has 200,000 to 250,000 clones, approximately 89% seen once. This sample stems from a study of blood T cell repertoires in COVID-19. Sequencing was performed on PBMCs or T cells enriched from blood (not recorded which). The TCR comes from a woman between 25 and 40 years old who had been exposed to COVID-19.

CDR3 coding DNA: TGTGCCTGGAGACTCCAGGGGGCTGGTGAAAAACTGTTTTTT. Translating it yields CAWRLQGAGEKLFF. The chain has TRBV30 and TRBJ1-4; 8 nucleotides match TRBD1. The length of the CDR3 is 14 residues. Germline V lookup: CDR1 GTSNPN, CDR2 SVGIG (reference sequence). V lost 3 bases, J lost 7 bases, and 7 bases stayed unmatched. The full variable domain, with the rest looked up from reference TRBV30 and TRBJ1-4, is SQTIHQWPATLVQPVGSPLSLECTVEGTSNPNLYWYRQAAGRGLQLLFYSVGIGQISSEVPQNLSASRPQDRQFILSSKKLLLSDSGFYLCAWRLQGAGEKLFFGSGTQLSVL.